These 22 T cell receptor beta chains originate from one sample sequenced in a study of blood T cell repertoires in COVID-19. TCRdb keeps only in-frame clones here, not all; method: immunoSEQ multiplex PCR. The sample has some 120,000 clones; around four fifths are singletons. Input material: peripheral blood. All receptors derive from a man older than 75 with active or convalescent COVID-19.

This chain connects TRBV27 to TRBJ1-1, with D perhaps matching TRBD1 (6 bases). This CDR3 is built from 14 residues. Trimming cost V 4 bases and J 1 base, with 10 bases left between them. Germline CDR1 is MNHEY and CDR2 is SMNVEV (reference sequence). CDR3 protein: CASSSPTGNTEAFF. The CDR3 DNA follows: TGTGCCAGCAGTTCCCCGACAGGGAACACTGAAGCTTTCTTT.

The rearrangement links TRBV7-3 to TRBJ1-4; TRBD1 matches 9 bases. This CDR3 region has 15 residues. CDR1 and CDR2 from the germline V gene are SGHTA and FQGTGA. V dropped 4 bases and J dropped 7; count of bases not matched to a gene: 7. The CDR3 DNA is TGTGCCAGCAGCTCCCGACAGGGGGTAAGTGAAAAACTGTTTTTT. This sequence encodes CASSSRQGVSEKLFF.

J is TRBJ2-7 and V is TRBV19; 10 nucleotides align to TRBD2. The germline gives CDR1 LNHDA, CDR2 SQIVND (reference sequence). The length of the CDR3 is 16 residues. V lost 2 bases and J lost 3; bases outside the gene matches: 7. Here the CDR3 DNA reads TGTGCCAGTAGTATAAGGGGTAGCGGGGGGAGCTACGAGCAGTACTTC. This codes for CASSIRGSGGSYEQYF.

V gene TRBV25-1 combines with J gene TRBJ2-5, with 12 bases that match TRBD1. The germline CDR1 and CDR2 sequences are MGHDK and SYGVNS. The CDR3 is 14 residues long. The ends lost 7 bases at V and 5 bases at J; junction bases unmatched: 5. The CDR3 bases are TGTGCCAGCACTGGGGACAGGGGGCCCGAGACCCAGTACTTC. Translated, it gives CASTGDRGPETQYF.

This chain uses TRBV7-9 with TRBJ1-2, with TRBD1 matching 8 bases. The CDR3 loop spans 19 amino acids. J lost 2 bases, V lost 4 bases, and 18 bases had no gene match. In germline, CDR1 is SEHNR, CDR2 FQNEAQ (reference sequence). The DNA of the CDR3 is TGTGCCAGCAGCTCTCCAACTATCCCACAGGGGGAAGGGAACTATGGCTACACCTTC. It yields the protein CASSSPTIPQGEGNYGYTF.

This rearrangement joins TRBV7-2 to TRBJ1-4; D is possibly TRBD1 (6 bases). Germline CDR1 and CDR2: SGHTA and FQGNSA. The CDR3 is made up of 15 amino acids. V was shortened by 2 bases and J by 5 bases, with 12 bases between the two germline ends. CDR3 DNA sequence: TGTGCCAGCAGCTTACATTCCAGGGGCAATGAAAAACTGTTTTTT. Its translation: CASSLHSRGNEKLFF.

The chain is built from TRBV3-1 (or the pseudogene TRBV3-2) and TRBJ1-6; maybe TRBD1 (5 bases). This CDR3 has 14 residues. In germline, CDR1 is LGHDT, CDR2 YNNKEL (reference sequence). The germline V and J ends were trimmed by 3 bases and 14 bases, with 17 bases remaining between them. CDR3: CASSQMDVGGALHF. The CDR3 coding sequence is TGTGCCAGCAGCCAGATGGACGTCGGAGGGGCCCTCCACTTT.

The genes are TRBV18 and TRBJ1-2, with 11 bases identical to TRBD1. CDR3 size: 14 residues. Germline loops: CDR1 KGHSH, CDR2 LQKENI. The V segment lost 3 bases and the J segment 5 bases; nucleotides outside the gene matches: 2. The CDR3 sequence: CASSPGQGGYGYTF. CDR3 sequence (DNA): TGTGCCAGCTCACCGGGACAGGGGGGTTATGGCTACACCTTC.

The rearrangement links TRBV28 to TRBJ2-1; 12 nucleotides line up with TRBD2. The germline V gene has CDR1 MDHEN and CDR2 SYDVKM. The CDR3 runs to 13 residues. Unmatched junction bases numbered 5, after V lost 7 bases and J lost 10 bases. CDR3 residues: CASNLAGGNEQFF. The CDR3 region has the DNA TGTGCCAGCAATCTAGCGGGGGGGAACGAGCAGTTCTTC. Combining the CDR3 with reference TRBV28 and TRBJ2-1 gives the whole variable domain DVKVTQSSRYLVKRTGEKVFLECVQDMDHENMFWYRQDPGLGLRLIYFSYDVKMKEKGDIPEGYSVSREKKERFSLILESASTNQTSMYLCASNLAGGNEQFFGPGTRLTVL.

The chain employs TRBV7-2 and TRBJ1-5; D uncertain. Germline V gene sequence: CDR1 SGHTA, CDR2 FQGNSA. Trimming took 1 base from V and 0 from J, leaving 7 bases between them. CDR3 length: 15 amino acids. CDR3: CASSLDSYSNQPQHF. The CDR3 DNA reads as TGTGCCAGCAGCTTAGACAGCTATAGCAATCAGCCCCAGCATTTT.

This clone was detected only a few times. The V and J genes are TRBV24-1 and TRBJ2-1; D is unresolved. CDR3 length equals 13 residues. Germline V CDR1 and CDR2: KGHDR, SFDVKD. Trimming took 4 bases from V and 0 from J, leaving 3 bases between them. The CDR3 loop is CATSESSYNEQFF. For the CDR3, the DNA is TGTGCCACCAGTGAGAGCTCCTACAATGAGCAGTTCTTC.

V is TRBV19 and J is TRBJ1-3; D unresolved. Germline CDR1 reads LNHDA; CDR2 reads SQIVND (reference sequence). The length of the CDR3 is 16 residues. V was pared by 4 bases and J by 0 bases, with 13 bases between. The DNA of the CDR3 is TGTGCCAGTAGTACGTTAGTTTCTAGCTCTGGAAACACCATATATTTT. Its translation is CASSTLVSSSGNTIYF. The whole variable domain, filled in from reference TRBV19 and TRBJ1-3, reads DGGITQSPKYLFRKEGQNVTLSCEQNLNHDAMYWYRQDPGQGLRLIYYSQIVNDFQKGDIAEGYSVSREKKESFPLTVTSAQKNPTAFYLCASSTLVSSSGNTIYFGEGSWLTVV.

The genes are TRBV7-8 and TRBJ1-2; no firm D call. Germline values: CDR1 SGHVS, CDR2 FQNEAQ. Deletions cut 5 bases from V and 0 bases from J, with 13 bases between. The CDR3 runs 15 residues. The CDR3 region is CASSTREASNYGYTF. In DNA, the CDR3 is TGTGCCAGCAGCACTCGGGAGGCCTCTAACTATGGCTACACCTTC.

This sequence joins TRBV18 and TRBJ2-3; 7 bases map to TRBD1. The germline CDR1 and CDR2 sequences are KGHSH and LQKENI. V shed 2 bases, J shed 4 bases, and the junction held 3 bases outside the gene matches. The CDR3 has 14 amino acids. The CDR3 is CASSPTTGPDTQYF. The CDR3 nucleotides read TGTGCCAGCTCACCAACGACAGGGCCAGATACGCAGTATTTT.

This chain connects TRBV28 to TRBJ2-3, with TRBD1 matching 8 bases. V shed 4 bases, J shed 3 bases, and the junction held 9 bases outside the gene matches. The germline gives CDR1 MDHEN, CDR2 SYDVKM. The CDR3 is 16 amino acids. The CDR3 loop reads CASSSRQGATTDTQYF. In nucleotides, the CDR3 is TGTGCCAGCAGTTCCCGGCAGGGGGCAACGACAGATACGCAGTATTTT.

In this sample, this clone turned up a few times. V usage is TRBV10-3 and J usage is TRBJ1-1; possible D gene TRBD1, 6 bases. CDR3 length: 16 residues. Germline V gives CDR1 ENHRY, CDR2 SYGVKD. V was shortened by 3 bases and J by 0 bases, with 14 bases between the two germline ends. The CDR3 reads CAISDGGLWVNTEAFF. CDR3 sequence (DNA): TGTGCCATCAGTGATGGGGGCCTTTGGGTGAACACTGAAGCTTTCTTT.

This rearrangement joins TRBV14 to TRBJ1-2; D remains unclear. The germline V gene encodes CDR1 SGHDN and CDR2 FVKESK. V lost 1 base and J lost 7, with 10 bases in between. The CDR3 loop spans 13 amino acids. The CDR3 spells CASSQVMARGYTF. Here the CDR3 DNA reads TGTGCCAGCAGCCAAGTTATGGCACGTGGCTACACCTTC.

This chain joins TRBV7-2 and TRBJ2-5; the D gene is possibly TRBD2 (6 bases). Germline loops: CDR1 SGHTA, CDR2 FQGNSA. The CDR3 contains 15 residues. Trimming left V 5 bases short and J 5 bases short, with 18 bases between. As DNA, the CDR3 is TGTGCCAGCAGCCCTCCGGGACTGCCTCGGGAGACCCAGTACTTC. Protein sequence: CASSPPGLPRETQYF.

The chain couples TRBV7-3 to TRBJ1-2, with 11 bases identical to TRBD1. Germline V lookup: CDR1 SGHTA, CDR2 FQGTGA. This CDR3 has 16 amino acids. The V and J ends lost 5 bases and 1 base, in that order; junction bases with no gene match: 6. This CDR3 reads CASSGGTGGNNYGYTF. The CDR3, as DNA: TGTGCCAGCAGCGGTGGGACAGGGGGTAATAACTATGGCTACACCTTC.

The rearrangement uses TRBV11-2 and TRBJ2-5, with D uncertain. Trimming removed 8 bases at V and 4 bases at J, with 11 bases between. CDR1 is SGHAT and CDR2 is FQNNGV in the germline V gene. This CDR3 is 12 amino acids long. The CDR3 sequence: CASSPRTETQYF. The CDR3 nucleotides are TGTGCCAGCTCTCCGCGCACAGAGACCCAGTACTTC.

The CDR3: CSASDPSGTNEKLFF. In nucleotides, the CDR3 is TGCAGTGCTAGTGATCCCTCGGGTACTAATGAAAAACTGTTTTTT. The chain couples TRBV20-1 to TRBJ1-4; D not certain. The V gene's germline CDR1 is DFQATT and CDR2 SNEGSKA (reference sequence). The CDR3 consists of 15 residues. Trimming took 3 bases from V and 2 from J, leaving 13 bases between them.

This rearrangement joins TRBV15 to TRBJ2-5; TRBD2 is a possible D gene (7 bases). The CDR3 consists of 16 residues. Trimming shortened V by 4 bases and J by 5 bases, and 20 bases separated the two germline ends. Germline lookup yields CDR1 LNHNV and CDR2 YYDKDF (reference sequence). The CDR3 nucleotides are TGTGCCACCAGCAACCCCCACCGGGGGCGGGGGGAGACCCAGTACTTC. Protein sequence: CATSNPHRGRGETQYF.